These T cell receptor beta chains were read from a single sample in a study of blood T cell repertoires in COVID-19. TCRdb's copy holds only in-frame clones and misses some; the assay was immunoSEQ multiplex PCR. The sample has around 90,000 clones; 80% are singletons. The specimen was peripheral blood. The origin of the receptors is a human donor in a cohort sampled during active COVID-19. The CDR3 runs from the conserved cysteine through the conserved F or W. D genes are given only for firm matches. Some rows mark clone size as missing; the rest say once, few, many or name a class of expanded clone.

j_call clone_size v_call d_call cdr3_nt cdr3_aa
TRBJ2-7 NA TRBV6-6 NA TGTGCCAGCAGTTACGCCCACAGGAGCTCCTACGAGCAGTACTTC CASSYAHRSSYEQYF
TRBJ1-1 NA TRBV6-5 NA TGTGCCAGCAGCCGGACTCCGGGGACTGAAGCTTTCTTT CASSRTPGTEAFF
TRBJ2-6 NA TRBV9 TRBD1 TGTGCCAGCAGCGCCCGGGACAGGGGGTTCTCTGGGGCCAACGTCCTGACTTTC CASSARDRGFSGANVLTF
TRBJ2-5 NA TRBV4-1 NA TGCGCCAGCAGCCAAGCGGTGCCTAGCCCCCAACGGGGAGAGACCCAGTACTTC CASSQAVPSPQRGETQYF
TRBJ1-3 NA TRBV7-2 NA TGTGCCAGCAGCTTGAGCTCTGGAAACACCATATATTTT CASSLSSGNTIYF
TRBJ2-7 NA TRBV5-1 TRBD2 TGCGCCAGCAGCTTGGCCGCCGGGAGGGCCGCCCACGAGCAGTACTTC CASSLAAGRAAHEQYF
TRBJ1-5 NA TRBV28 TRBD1 TGTGCCAGCAGTCGGGACAGGGGTAGCAATCAGCCCCAGCATTTT CASSRDRGSNQPQHF
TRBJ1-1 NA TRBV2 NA TGTGCCAGCACACCGATTTCGGGCACTGAAGCTTTCTTT CASTPISGTEAFF
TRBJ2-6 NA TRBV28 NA TGTGCCAGCAGTTCCCATTCTGGGGCCAACGTCCTGACTTTC CASSSHSGANVLTF
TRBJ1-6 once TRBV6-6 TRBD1 TGTGCCAGCGTCGCCCGGGGGACAGGGTATTCACCCCTCCACTTT CASVARGTGYSPLHF
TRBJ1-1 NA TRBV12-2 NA TGTGCAAGTCGCTTAGCCCGAGGAGGGCTTAACAACACTGAAGCTTTCTTT CASRLARGGLNNTEAFF
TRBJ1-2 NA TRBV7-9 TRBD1 TGTGCCAGCAGCCCCTACAGACAGGGGTATGGCTACACCTTC CASSPYRQGYGYTF
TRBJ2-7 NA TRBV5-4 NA TGTGCCAGCAGCTTGGGGGGGAGGAACTACGAGCAGTACTTC CASSLGGRNYEQYF
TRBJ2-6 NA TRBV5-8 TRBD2 TGTGCCAGCAGGAGCGGGAGCTACCCTGGGGCCAACGTCCTGACTTTC CASRSGSYPGANVLTF
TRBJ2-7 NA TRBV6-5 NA TGTGCCAGCAGGAGGGCGGGTGAGCAGTACTTC CASRRAGEQYF
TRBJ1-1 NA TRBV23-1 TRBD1 TGCGCCAGCAGTCAATCGGAAAGGGGGCGGGCATCTGAAGCTTTCTTT CASSQSERGRASEAFF
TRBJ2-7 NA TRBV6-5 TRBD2 TGTGCCAGCAATTCCGGCGGGACTAGATCCTACGAGCAGTACTTC CASNSGGTRSYEQYF
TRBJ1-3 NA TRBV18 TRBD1 TGTGCCAGCTCACAGGGGGCTCCGTCTGGAAACACCATATATTTT CASSQGAPSGNTIYF
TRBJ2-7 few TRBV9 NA TGTGCCGACGAAGGGGTCCCCTCCTACGAGCAGTACTTC CADEGVPSYEQYF
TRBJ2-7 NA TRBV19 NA TGTGCCAGTAGTATTGGTGGTAGGACTCCCTACGGGCAGTACTTC CASSIGGRTPYGQYF
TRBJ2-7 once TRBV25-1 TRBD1 TGTGCCAGCAGGGGACAGGGGGCCTACGAGCAGTACTTC CASRGQGAYEQYF
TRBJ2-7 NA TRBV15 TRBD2 TGTGCCACCAGCAGAGAGGGACTAGCGGGAGTATCCTACGAGCAGTACTTC CATSREGLAGVSYEQYF